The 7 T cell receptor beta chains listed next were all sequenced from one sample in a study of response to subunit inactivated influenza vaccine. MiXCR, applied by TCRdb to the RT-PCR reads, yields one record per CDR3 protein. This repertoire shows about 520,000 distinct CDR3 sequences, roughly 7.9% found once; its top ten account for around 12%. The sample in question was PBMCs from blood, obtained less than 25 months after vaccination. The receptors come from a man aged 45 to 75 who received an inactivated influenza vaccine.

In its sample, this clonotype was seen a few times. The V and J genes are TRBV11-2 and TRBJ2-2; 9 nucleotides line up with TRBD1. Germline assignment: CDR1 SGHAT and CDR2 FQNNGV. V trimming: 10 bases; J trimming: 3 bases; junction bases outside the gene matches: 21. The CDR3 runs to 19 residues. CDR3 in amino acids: CATPALGQGSDGDTGELFF. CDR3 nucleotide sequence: TGTGCCACCCCAGCCCTCGGACAGGGGTCTGATGGGGACACCGGGGAGCTGTTTTTT.

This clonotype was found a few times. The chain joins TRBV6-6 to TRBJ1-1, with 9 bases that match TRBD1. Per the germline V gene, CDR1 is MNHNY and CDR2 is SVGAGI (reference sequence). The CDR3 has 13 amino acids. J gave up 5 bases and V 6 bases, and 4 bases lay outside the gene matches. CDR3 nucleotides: TGTGCCAGCAGAGACAGGGGGAGGACTGAAGCTTTCTTT. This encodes CASRDRGRTEAFF.

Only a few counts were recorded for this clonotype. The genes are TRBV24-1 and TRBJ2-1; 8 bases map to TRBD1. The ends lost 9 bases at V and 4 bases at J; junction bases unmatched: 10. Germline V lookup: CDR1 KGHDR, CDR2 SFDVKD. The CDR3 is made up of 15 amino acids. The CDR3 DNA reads TGTGCCACCGCGAAAGGGACAGGAAATTACAATGAGCAGTTCTTC. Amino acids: CATAKGTGNYNEQFF.

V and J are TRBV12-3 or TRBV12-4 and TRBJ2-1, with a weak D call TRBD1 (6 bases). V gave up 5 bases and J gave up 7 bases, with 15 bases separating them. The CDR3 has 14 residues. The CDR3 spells CASSTGWWGNEQFF. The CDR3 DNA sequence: TGTGCCAGCAGTACAGGGTGGTGGGGGAATGAGCAGTTCTTC.

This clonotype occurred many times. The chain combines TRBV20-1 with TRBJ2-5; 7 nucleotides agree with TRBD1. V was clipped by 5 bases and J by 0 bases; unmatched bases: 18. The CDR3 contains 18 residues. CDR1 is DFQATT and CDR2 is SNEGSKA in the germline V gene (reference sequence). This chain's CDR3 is CSAGSTGAAYLYQETQYF. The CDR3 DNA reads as TGCAGTGCTGGGTCTACAGGGGCCGCCTACCTGTACCAAGAGACCCAGTACTTC.

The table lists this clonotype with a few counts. CDR3 bases: TGTGCCAGCAGTTCGCCCCGGGGGTTCAGCACTGAAGCTTTCTTT. It is translated as CASSSPRGFSTEAFF. The chain has TRBV28 and TRBJ1-1, with a weak D call TRBD1 (5 bases). The CDR3 consists of 15 residues. Per the germline V gene, CDR1 is MDHEN and CDR2 is SYDVKM. The V and J ends lost 4 bases and 4 bases respectively, with 16 bases between them.

The CDR3 sequence: CASRGTASGANVLTF. The CDR3 DNA sequence: TGTGCCAGCAGGGGTACCGCATCTGGGGCCAACGTCCTGACTTTC. This chain uses TRBV6-1 with TRBJ2-6; D uncertain. The germline V and J ends were trimmed by 6 bases and 1 base, with 10 bases remaining between them. The CDR3 is 15 amino acids. CDR1 MNHNS and CDR2 SASEGT come from the germline V gene.